This TCR beta chain was found in a study of a mutant IDH1 vaccine in newly diagnosed glioma. Whole-study context: With temozolomide cycles, or 4-6 weeks after radiotherapy alone, vaccination was started. Patients under treatment included approximately 60% males and about 38% females and had a mean age of around 40 years. Radiotherapy, temozolomide, or both had been given previously, and both were given to most. Overall study findings and caveats: Any relationship between pseudoprogression and changes in top peripheral T cell clonotypes seemed absent.

Time point: week 47, end of study. Vaccinated patients received 300 ug of mutant IDH1 20-mer peptide per dose, with topical imiquimod. A remark on this clone: Its antigen is currently unknown.

Libraries were prepared by immunoSEQ multiplex PCR; TCRdb keeps only in-frame clonotypes and omits some of them. The sample includes about 84,000 clones, roughly four fifths of them seen just once. The material sequenced was PBMCs, taken from a glioma patient whose treatment included an IDH1 peptide vaccine. The clonotype originates from a man in his forties with glioma.

CDR3 sequence (DNA): TGTGCCAGCAGGCTGGGGAAGAACACTGAAGCTTTCTTT. Its protein is CASRLGKNTEAFF. The chain joins TRBV7-3 to TRBJ1-1; D is unresolved. The germline V and J ends were trimmed by 6 bases and 1 base, with 9 bases remaining between them. The CDR3 runs to 13 residues. Germline loops: CDR1 SGHTA, CDR2 FQGTGA.